This T cell receptor beta chain comes out of a study of CD8 T cells in Susac syndrome. RNA was extracted with the RNeasy kit, and a quantity of about 0.45 to 1 ug was reverse transcribed using random hexamers. Coverage of TCR beta CDR3 amplification by immunoSEQ multiplex PCR extended to 54 Vbeta and 13 Jbeta. MiXCR, applied by TCRdb to the immunoSEQ multiplex PCR reads, yields one record per CDR3 protein. The table includes 170,000 or so distinct CDR3 sequences, 90% to 95% detected once. Findings and limits, study-wide: It was acknowledged by the study that relatively few individuals were included in its TCR sequencing and HLA analysis.

The CDR3 spans 14 residues. V lost 5 bases and J lost 7; bases outside the gene matches: 6. Per the germline V gene, CDR1 is MNHEY and CDR2 is SVGAGI. The authors carried out high-throughput sequencing of TCR beta. They applied it to CD8+ and CD4+ T cells obtained from blood. In the case of this clonotype: Its antigen is unknown.

This clonotype was obtained from a human donor with multiple sclerosis. The J gene is TRBJ1-4, the V gene TRBV6-5; 8 bases are a match to TRBD1. The sample comprised CD4+ T cells from PBMCs. The CDR3 DNA is TGTGCCAGCAGTCGGACAGGGCCCCCTGAAAAACTGTTTTTT. Translation gives CASSRTGPPEKLFF.